This T cell receptor beta chain is from a study of blood T cell repertoires in COVID-19. Study background: Whether acute or convalescent, the COVID-19 samples came from the United States, Italy and Spain. Sources were T cells, B-cell-depleted T cells, or PBMCs; the material itself was cDNA or gDNA.

The V segment lost 8 bases and the J segment 4 bases; nucleotides outside the gene matches: 8. This CDR3 has 13 residues. In the original workflow: Using reference gene primer amplification, nucleated cell counts were estimated. The protocol was immunoSEQ multiplex PCR, while the TCRdb copy is restricted to in-frame clones and leaves out a portion. V, J and clone size are taken as reported in that table, and D and trimming were inferred from the DNA itself. The repertoire holds 95,000 to 150,000 clones, more than 75% seen once, with 1.5% in the top ten. Source material: peripheral blood. V is TRBV12-3 or TRBV12-4 and J is TRBJ2-7, with 7 nucleotides matching TRBD1. This clonotype was sampled from a human donor in a cohort sampled during active COVID-19. In nucleotides, the CDR3 is TGTGCCAGCTCTGCCGGGACAGCTTACGAGCAGTACTTC. It specifies CASSAGTAYEQYF.